This TCR beta chain was observed in a study of shared clonotypes between healthy human individuals. Study-wide findings and caveats: Generation of non-shared clonotypes was less probable than generation of clonotypes shared by all four donors.

The germline V gene has CDR1 MNHEY and CDR2 SVGAGI. This CDR3 spans 15 amino acids. J lost 8 bases, V lost 2 bases, and 7 bases had no gene match. For every subset, genomic DNA was evenly distributed across several immunoSEQ plates. The protocol was immunoSEQ multiplex PCR, while the TCRdb copy is restricted to in-frame clones and leaves out a portion. The sample lists 2.5 million or so clones, about 92% seen once, with 0.11% to 0.15% in the top ten. Notes on this clone: Antigen unknown.

The sequenced sample consisted of naive CD4+ T cells sorted from blood. Subset noted: CD45RA+ positively selected. The clonotype was recovered from a man younger than 35 in good health. The genes are TRBV6-5 and TRBJ2-1, with 9 bases lining up with TRBD2. The CDR3 sequence: CASSYIRTSVDEQFF. The CDR3 region has the DNA TGTGCCAGCAGTTACATCAGGACTAGCGTAGATGAGCAGTTCTTC.